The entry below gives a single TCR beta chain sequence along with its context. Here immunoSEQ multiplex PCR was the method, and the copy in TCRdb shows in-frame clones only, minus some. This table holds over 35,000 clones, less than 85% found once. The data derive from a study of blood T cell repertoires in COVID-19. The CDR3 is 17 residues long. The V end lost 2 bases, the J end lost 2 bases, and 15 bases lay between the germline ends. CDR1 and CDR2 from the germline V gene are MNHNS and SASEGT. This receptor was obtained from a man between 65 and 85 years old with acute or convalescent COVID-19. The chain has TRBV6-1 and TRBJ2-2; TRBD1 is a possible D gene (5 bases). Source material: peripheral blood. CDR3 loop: CASSERGFGFNTGELFF. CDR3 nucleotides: TGTGCCAGCAGTGAAAGGGGTTTCGGGTTTAACACCGGGGAGCTGTTTTTT.